These T cell receptor beta chains were read from a single sample in a study of blood T cell repertoires in COVID-19. Here immunoSEQ multiplex PCR was the method, and the copy in TCRdb shows in-frame clones only, minus some. Altogether 140,000 or so clones are present, 80% to 90% being singletons, with the ten largest covering over 0.75%. The specimen was peripheral blood. These receptors all come from a woman between 45 and 65 years old with acute or convalescent COVID-19. The CDR3 runs from the conserved cysteine through the conserved F or W. The D gene is left open where the match is weak. A row's size may be missing; if present it is once, few, many or a size class.

j_call	clone_size	d_call	v_call	cdr3_nt	cdr3_aa
TRBJ2-1	.	TRBD2	TRBV11-3	TGTGCCAGCAGCTTAGGCGGGGGGGCCGATGAGCAGTTCTTC	CASSLGGGADEQFF
TRBJ1-1	.	.	TRBV19	TGTGCCAGTACCCTTCCTAGGCCCCCTGAGAACACTGAAGCTTTCTTT	CASTLPRPPENTEAFF
TRBJ2-5	.	.	TRBV29-1	TGCAGCGTTCAACAGACGGGGCAAGAGACCCAGTACTTC	CSVQQTGQETQYF
TRBJ2-3	once	TRBD2	TRBV7-3	TGTGCCAGCAGCAGTGAGCGGGACACAGATACGCAGTATTTT	CASSSERDTDTQYF
TRBJ1-4	.	TRBD1	TRBV7-3	TGTGCCAGCAGCCCCGGACAGGGGTCTGAAAAACTGTTTTTT	CASSPGQGSEKLFF
TRBJ2-5	.	.	TRBV6-5	TGTGCCAGCAGCGATGGCCGGGAGTGGCAAGAGACCCAGTACTTC	CASSDGREWQETQYF
TRBJ1-1	once	.	TRBV6-1	TGTGCCAGCAGTGAAATGTCCACAGGATTTACTTTCTTT	CASSEMSTGFTFF
TRBJ2-1	.	.	TRBV24-1	TGTGCCACCAGCCGACAGGGGGTAGCGGGAGTCGCCAATGAGCAGTTCTTC	CATSRQGVAGVANEQFF
TRBJ2-3	.	.	TRBV19	TGTGCCAGTAGTAGGGGACTCCCCACAGATACGCAGTATTTT	CASSRGLPTDTQYF
TRBJ2-7	.	.	TRBV5-1	TGCGCCAGTACCGACAGGTCGGACTCCTACGAGCAGTACTTC	CASTDRSDSYEQYF
TRBJ2-1	.	TRBD2	TRBV2	TGTGCCAGCCGGGAGGCGGGGGGGCACTACAATGAGCAGTTCTTC	CASREAGGHYNEQFF
TRBJ2-7	.	TRBD2	TRBV11-2	TGTGCCAGCAGCGTCTCTAGCGGGGGTAGCTCCTACGAGCAGTACTTC	CASSVSSGGSSYEQYF
TRBJ1-2	.	.	TRBV20-1	TGCAGTGCTGATCAGGCATTTGGCTACACCTTC	CSADQAFGYTF
TRBJ2-7	once	TRBD2	TRBV6-7	TGTGCCAGCAGTTCCCCGTGGGCGGGAGGGTACCCCTACGAGCAGTACTTC	CASSSPWAGGYPYEQYF
TRBJ1-2	.	.	TRBV30	TGTGCCTGGAGTGCCGCGGGGGGCTATGGCTACACCTTC	CAWSAAGGYGYTF
TRBJ2-1	.	.	TRBV20-1	TGCAGTGCTAGTGACAGTTACAATGAGCAGTTCTTC	CSASDSYNEQFF
TRBJ1-3	.	TRBD1	TRBV7-6	TGTGCCAGCAGCCTTACAGGGGGGTTCTCTGGAAACACCATATATTTT	CASSLTGGFSGNTIYF
TRBJ2-1	.	.	TRBV10-3	TGTGCCATCAAAGACCCGCGACCAAGCCGGAGCTCCTACAATGAGCAGTTCTTC	CAIKDPRPSRSSYNEQFF
TRBJ2-3	.	.	TRBV5-1	TGCGCCAGCAGTCAGAATAGCGGAATGACAGATACGCAGTATTTT	CASSQNSGMTDTQYF
TRBJ1-1	.	TRBD1	TRBV3-1/TRBV3-2	TGTGCCAGCAGCCACCGGGACAGGGGGACTGAAGCTTTCTTT	CASSHRDRGTEAFF
TRBJ2-3	.	.	TRBV21-1	TGTGCCAGCAGCAAAGCAGACAGGGAACCGACAGATACGCAGTATTTT	CASSKADREPTDTQYF
TRBJ1-3	.	.	TRBV5-6	TGTGCCAGCAGCCTCGTCGCCGGAGCCTCTGGAAACACCATATATTTT	CASSLVAGASGNTIYF
TRBJ1-1	.	.	TRBV30	TGTGCCTGGAACAGGCAGAACACTGAAGCTTTCTTT	CAWNRQNTEAFF
TRBJ2-7	.	TRBD1	TRBV3-1/TRBV3-2	TGTGCCAGCAGCCTCCATGGGGGACAGGGGGGATCCTACGAGCAGTACTTC	CASSLHGGQGGSYEQYF
TRBJ2-1	once	TRBD1	TRBV5-4	TGTGCCAGCAGCTACCCCGGGACAGCCTACAATGAGCAGTTCTTC	CASSYPGTAYNEQFF
TRBJ2-7	.	.	TRBV24-1	TGTGCCACCAGTGATCAGGAGGTTGCCCCCTACGAGCAGTACTTC	CATSDQEVAPYEQYF
TRBJ2-7	.	.	TRBV6-6	TGTGCCAGCAGTCTAACCCCGGGACACCCTTACGAGCAGTACTTC	CASSLTPGHPYEQYF
TRBJ2-1	.	TRBD2	TRBV7-9	TGTGCCAGCATCCCGAGGGAGGGGCTGAATGAGCAGTTCTTC	CASIPREGLNEQFF